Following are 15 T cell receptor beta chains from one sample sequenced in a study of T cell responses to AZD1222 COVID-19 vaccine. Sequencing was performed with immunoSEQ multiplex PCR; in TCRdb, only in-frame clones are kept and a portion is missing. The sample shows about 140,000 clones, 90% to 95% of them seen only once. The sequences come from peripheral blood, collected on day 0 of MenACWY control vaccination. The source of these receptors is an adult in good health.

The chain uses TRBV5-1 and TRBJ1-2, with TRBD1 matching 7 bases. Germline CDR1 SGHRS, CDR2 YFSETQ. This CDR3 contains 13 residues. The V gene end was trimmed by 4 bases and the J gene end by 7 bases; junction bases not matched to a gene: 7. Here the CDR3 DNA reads TGCGCCAGCAGCCCAACAGGGGCGGGTGGCTACACCTTC. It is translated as CASSPTGAGGYTF.

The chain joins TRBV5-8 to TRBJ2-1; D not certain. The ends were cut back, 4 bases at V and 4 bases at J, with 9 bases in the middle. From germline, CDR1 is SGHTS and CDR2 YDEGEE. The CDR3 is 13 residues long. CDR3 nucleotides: TGTGCCAGCAGCATCCGAGCTTACAATGAGCAGTTCTTC. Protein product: CASSIRAYNEQFF.

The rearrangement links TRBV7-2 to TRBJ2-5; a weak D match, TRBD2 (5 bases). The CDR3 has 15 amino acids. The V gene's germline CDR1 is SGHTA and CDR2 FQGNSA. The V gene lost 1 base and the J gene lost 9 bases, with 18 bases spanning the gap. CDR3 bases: TGTGCCAGCAGCTTAGAAAGCGGCCCCGGGGTGGCCCAGTACTTC. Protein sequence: CASSLESGPGVAQYF.

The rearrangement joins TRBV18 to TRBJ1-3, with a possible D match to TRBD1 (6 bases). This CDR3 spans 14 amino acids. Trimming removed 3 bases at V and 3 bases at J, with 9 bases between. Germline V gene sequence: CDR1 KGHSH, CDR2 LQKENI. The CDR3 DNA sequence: TGTGCCAGCTCACCGACAGGCGGTGGAAACACCATATATTTT. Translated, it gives CASSPTGGGNTIYF. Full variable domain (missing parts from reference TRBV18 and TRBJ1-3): NAGVMQNPRHLVRRRGQEARLRCSPMKGHSHVYWYRQLPEEGLKFMVYLQKENIIDESGMPKERFSAEFPKEGPSILRIQQVVRGDSAAYFCASSPTGGGNTIYFGEGSWLTVV.

The CDR3 sequence: CASSGDRGYEQYF. As DNA, the CDR3 is TGTGCCAGCAGCGGGGACAGGGGCTACGAGCAGTACTTC. V and J are TRBV5-6 and TRBJ2-7, with 10 bases that match TRBD1. CDR1 is SGHDT and CDR2 is YYEEEE in the germline V gene. After removal of 4 bases from V and 3 bases from J, the junction contained 1 base not matched to a gene. There are 13 residues in the CDR3. The full variable domain, with the rest looked up from reference TRBV5-6 and TRBJ2-7, is DAGVTQSPTHLIKTRGQQVTLRCSPKSGHDTVSWYQQALGQGPQFIFQYYEEEERQRGNFPDRFSGHQFPNYSSELNVNALLLGDSALYLCASSGDRGYEQYFGPGTRLTVT.

CDR3 nucleotides: TGTGCCAGCAGCCTGCTCGGGGGCCCCTACAATGAGCAGTTCTTC. Translated, it gives CASSLLGGPYNEQFF. The chain has TRBV7-9 and TRBJ2-1; the D call may be TRBD1 or TRBD2 (6 bases each). V dropped 5 bases and J dropped 2 bases, with 13 bases sitting between them. This CDR3 is 15 amino acids long. Germline CDR1 SEHNR, CDR2 FQNEAQ (reference sequence).

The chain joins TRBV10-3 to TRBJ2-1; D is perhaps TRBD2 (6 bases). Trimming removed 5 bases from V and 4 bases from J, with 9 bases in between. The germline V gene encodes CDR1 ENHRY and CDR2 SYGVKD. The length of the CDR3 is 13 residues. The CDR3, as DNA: TGTGCCATCAGTCGACTAGGTTACAATGAGCAGTTCTTC. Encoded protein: CAISRLGYNEQFF.

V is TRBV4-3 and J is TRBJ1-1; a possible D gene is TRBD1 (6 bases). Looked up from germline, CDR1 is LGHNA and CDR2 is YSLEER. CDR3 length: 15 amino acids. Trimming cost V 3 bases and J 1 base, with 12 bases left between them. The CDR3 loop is CASSHLQGRNTEAFF. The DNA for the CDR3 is TGCGCCAGCAGCCACCTACAGGGAAGGAACACTGAAGCTTTCTTT.

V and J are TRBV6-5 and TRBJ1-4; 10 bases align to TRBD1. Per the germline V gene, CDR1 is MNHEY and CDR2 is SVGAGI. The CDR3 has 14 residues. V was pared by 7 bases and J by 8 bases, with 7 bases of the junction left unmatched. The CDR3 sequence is CASTLGTGVEKLFF. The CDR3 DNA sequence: TGTGCCAGCACCCTCGGGACAGGGGTGGAAAAACTGTTTTTT.

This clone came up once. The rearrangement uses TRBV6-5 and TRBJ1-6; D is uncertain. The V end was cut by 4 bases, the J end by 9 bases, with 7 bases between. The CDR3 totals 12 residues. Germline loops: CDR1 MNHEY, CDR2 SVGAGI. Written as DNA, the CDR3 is TGTGCCAGCAGTTCCGGCCTTTCACCCCTCCACTTT. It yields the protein CASSSGLSPLHF.

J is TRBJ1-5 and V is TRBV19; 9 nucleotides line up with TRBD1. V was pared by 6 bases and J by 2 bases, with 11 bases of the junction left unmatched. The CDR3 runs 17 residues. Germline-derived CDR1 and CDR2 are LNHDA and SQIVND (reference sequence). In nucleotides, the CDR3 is TGTGCCAGTAGGGAAGGTGCGGGACAGGGCGGCAATCAGCCCCAGCATTTT. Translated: CASREGAGQGGNQPQHF.

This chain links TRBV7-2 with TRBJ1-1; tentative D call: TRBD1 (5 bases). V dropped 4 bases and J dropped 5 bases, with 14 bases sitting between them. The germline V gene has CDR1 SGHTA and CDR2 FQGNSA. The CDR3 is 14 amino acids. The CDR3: CASSYSEGVTEAFF. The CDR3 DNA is TGTGCCAGCAGCTACTCCGAAGGGGTTACTGAAGCTTTCTTT. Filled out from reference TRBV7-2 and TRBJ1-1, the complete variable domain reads GAGVSQSPSNKVTEKGKDVELRCDPISGHTALYWYRQSLGQGLEFLIYFQGNSAPDKSGLPSDRFSAERTGGSVSTLTIQRTQQEDSAVYLCASSYSEGVTEAFFGQGTRLTVV.

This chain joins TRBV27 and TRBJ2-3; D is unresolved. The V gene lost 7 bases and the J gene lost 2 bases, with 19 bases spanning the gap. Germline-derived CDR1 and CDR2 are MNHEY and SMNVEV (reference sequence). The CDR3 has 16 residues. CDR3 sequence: CASTAGDTAHTDTQYF. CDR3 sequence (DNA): TGTGCCAGCACCGCAGGAGACACAGCCCACACAGATACGCAGTATTTT.

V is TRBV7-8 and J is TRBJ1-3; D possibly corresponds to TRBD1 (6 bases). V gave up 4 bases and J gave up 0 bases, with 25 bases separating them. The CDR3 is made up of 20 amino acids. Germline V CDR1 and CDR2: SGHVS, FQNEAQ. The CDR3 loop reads CASSSKPSQGTRRSGNTIYF. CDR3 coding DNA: TGTGCCAGCAGCTCCAAGCCATCACAGGGAACTCGACGCTCTGGAAACACCATATATTTT.

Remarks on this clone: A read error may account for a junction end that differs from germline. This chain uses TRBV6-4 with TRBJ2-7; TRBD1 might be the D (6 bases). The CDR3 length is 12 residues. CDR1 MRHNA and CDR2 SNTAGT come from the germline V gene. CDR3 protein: CASCDRNNGQYF. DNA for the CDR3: TGTGCCAGCTGTGACAGGAACAACGGACAGTACTTC.